The 24 T cell receptor beta chains below come from one sample, sequenced in a study of CD8+CD57+ T cells in acquired aplastic anemia. Both TCR beta VDJ combination and CDR3 sequence profiling were carried out. Genomic DNA was the template for this profiling. TCRdb analysed the reads with MiXCR anew, one entry per CDR3 protein. The repertoire holds about 190,000 distinct CDR3 sequences, with roughly half as singletons. Sequencing was carried out using sorted CD4+, CD8+, or CD8+CD57+ T cells (not recorded which) from PBMCs. The receptor source for this set is a human donor in good health, serving as a control.

The chain uses TRBV7-3 and TRBJ1-2; D might be TRBD1 (5 bases). This CDR3 region has 13 residues. The V gene's germline CDR1 is SGHTA and CDR2 FQGTGA. Trimming took 5 bases from V and 3 from J, leaving 10 bases between them. In nucleotides, the CDR3 is TGTGCCAGCAGCCCCTCGACAGACTATGGCTACACCTTC. This encodes CASSPSTDYGYTF.

The chain is built from TRBV7-9 and TRBJ2-1; 7 nucleotides agree with TRBD2. V lost 5 bases and J lost 5; bases outside the gene matches: 9. From germline, CDR1 is SEHNR and CDR2 FQNEAQ (reference sequence). The CDR3 contains 15 residues. The CDR3 spells CASSPGASGHNEQFF. In nucleotides, the CDR3 is TGTGCCAGCAGCCCCGGAGCTAGCGGACACAATGAGCAGTTCTTC.

The chain employs TRBV24-1 and TRBJ2-5; TRBD2 matches 7 bases. Germline V gives CDR1 KGHDR, CDR2 SFDVKD. V lost 3 bases, J lost 4 bases, and 10 bases stayed unmatched. This CDR3 has 16 residues. The CDR3 bases are TGTGCCACCAGTGATGGGGAGGGCGTGCGAGGAGAGACCCAGTACTTC. Residues: CATSDGEGVRGETQYF.

The V gene is TRBV20-1, the J gene TRBJ2-5; 8 positions agree with TRBD1. The germline V gene encodes CDR1 DFQATT and CDR2 SNEGSKA (reference sequence). V gave up 4 bases and J gave up 8 bases; unmatched junction bases: 3. The CDR3 has 11 amino acids. This chain's CDR3 is CSATQGATQYF. The DNA of the CDR3 is TGCAGTGCTACGCAGGGGGCTACCCAGTACTTC.

This clonotype was picked up a small number of times. The CDR3 DNA reads TGTGCCAGCAGCTTGACCAGGCACTCTTCCTATGGCTACACCTTC. It yields the protein CASSLTRHSSYGYTF. V and J are TRBV5-6 and TRBJ1-2; D gene uncertain. There are 15 residues in the CDR3. Germline V gene data show CDR1 as SGHDT and CDR2 as YYEEEE. The V end was cut by 1 base, the J end by 4 bases, with 14 bases between.

This clonotype was counted a few times. The chain links TRBV18 to TRBJ1-2; D not resolved. The CDR3 contains 15 residues. CDR1 is KGHSH, CDR2 LQKENI, per germline. The V and J ends lost 1 base and 6 bases respectively, with 15 bases between them. The CDR3 spells CASSPRAGDKDGYTF. CDR3 nucleotide sequence: TGTGCCAGCTCACCACGGGCAGGAGATAAGGATGGCTACACCTTC.

This clonotype was detected many times. The chain combines TRBV20-1 with TRBJ1-2; D remains unclear. From germline, CDR1 is DFQATT and CDR2 SNEGSKA (reference sequence). The CDR3 totals 13 residues. Trimming pared 3 bases from V and 0 bases from J, leaving 8 bases between. The DNA for the CDR3 is TGCAGTGCTAGTCCGGAGGCTAACTATGGCTACACCTTC. Encoded protein: CSASPEANYGYTF.

The table lists this clonotype with a few counts. The J gene is TRBJ1-2, the V gene TRBV20-1; D not certain. Germline CDR1 and CDR2: DFQATT and SNEGSKA (reference sequence). Trimming pared 8 bases from V and 8 bases from J, leaving 21 bases between. The CDR3 consists of 13 residues. The CDR3 nucleotides are TGCAGTTCTCAGACGGGAGGTGAGGGCGGCTACACCTTC. It translates to CSSQTGGEGGYTF.

V gene TRBV4-3 combines with J gene TRBJ2-5, with D hard to call. CDR1 and CDR2 from the germline V gene are LGHNA and YSLEER. V lost 0 bases and J 2 bases, leaving 16 bases between the germline ends. This CDR3 comprises 17 residues. The CDR3 nucleotides are TGCGCCAGCAGCCAAGAGTATTTTTCCTGGGGTCAAGAGACCCAGTACTTC. As protein: CASSQEYFSWGQETQYF.

The table lists this clonotype with many counts. This CDR3 is CASGLATYNEQFF. The CDR3 region has the DNA TGTGCCAGCGGACTAGCGACCTACAATGAGCAGTTCTTC. The chain recombines TRBV6-1 with TRBJ2-1; 9 bases align to TRBD2. From germline, CDR1 is MNHNS and CDR2 SASEGT. CDR3 length: 13 amino acids. J lost 2 bases, V lost 8 bases, and 1 base had no gene match.

The chain links TRBV9 to TRBJ2-6; 8 bases fit TRBD1. This CDR3 has 15 residues. Germline loops: CDR1 SGDLS, CDR2 YYNGEE. V was clipped by 3 bases and J by 6 bases; unmatched bases: 5. The DNA of the CDR3 is TGTGCCAGCAGCGACGGACAGGGAACGGCCAACGTCCTGACTTTC. It codes for CASSDGQGTANVLTF.

This clonotype was counted once. The CDR3 end shows no conserved phenylalanine or tryptophan, and so a read error is likely. No DNA is shown, since the ends of the CDR3 on it are uncertain; the CDR3 is the one TCRdb lists. The J gene is TRBJ2-5, the V gene TRBV10-3; TRBD1, the table's D call, lacks a check against the DNA. The CDR3 is 14 amino acids long, termini counted. In germline, CDR1 is ENHRY, CDR2 SYGVKD. CDR3 sequence: CAISDSSLGVTLGY.

The J gene is TRBJ2-2, the V gene TRBV4-2; 14 bases agree with TRBD2. Germline values: CDR1 LGHNA, CDR2 YNFKEQ. Losses at the gene ends were 4 bases for V and 1 base for J; bases not matched to a gene: 11. CDR3 length: 20 amino acids. DNA of the CDR3: TGTGCCAGCAGCCTCCAAGCGACTAGCGGGGGGGTAGGGAACACCGGGGAGCTGTTTTTT. Its translation is CASSLQATSGGVGNTGELFF.

This clonotype appeared a few times. The V and J genes are TRBV5-1 and TRBJ2-1, with TRBD2 matching over 12 bases. The CDR3 runs to 17 residues. CDR1 and CDR2 (germline): SGHRS, YFSETQ. Trimming took 2 bases from V and 0 from J; bases not matched to a gene: 3. CDR3 bases: TGCGCCAGCAGCTTCGGGACTAGCGGGTTCTCCTACAATGAGCAGTTCTTC. Protein product: CASSFGTSGFSYNEQFF.

Worth noting for this clonotype: A read error may be the cause here, since a much bigger clone is one base away. The V call is TRBV5-1, the J call TRBJ1-2; no definite D call. The germline V gene encodes CDR1 SGHRS and CDR2 YFSETQ. This CDR3 spans 17 amino acids. CDR3 amino acids: CTSSLGSGLSRDYGYTF. CDR3 coding DNA: TGCACCAGCAGCTTGGGATCCGGGCTTTCTAGAGACTATGGCTACACCTTC.

The sample holds many counts of this clonotype. V gene TRBV11-3 combines with J gene TRBJ2-1, with no clear D. The CDR3 extends over 17 amino acids. Between the trimmed V and J ends, which lost 0 bases and 0 bases, there was a span of 12 bases. Germline CDR1 SGHNT, CDR2 YENEEA. The CDR3 here is CASSLDGAVSSYNEQFF. The DNA for the CDR3 is TGTGCCAGCAGCTTAGATGGAGCAGTGAGCTCCTACAATGAGCAGTTCTTC. Looking up the rest from reference TRBV11-3 and TRBJ2-1 gives the full variable domain: EAGVVQSPRYKIIEKKQPVAFWCNPISGHNTLYWYLQNLGQGPELLIRYENEEAVDDSQLPKDRFSAERLKGVDSTLKIQPAELGDSAVYLCASSLDGAVSSYNEQFFGPGTRLTVL.

At least ten counts were recorded for this clonotype. J is TRBJ1-6 and V is TRBV20-1; TRBD1 matches 7 bases. This CDR3 comprises 15 residues. V lost 6 bases to trimming and J lost 1 base; unmatched junction nucleotides: 6. The germline V gene has CDR1 DFQATT and CDR2 SNEGSKA (reference sequence). The chain's CDR3 is CSARQGSSYNSPLHF. The CDR3 bases are TGCAGTGCCCGACAGGGATCGTCCTATAATTCACCCCTCCACTTT.

In the case of this clonotype: The junction differs from germline at one of its ends, possibly a read error. V and J are TRBV7-9 and TRBJ1-4, with D unresolved. Germline values: CDR1 SEHNR, CDR2 FQNEAQ (reference sequence). The length of the CDR3 is 14 residues. CDR3 region: CASSQDRGSEKLFF. CDR3 nucleotides: TGCGCCAGCAGCCAAGATCGGGGATCTGAAAAACTGTTTTTT.

V usage is TRBV20-1 and J usage is TRBJ1-5, with D unresolved. This CDR3 is 14 amino acids long. Trimming removed 3 bases at V and 5 bases at J, with 14 bases between. Germline V CDR1 and CDR2: DFQATT, SNEGSKA (reference sequence). The CDR3 DNA sequence: TGCAGTGCTAGCGAAGTGGGCAGTTATCAGCCCCAGCATTTT. Translated, it gives CSASEVGSYQPQHF.

V usage is TRBV10-2 and J usage is TRBJ1-1; the match to TRBD1 covers 7 bases. Germline CDR1 is WSHSY and CDR2 is SAAADI. The CDR3 is made up of 14 amino acids. The junction had 5 bases not matched to a gene; V was cut back by 7 bases and J by 0 bases. The DNA of the CDR3 is TGCGCCAGCAACGCCGGGACAGTGAACACTGAAGCTTTCTTT. This codes for CASNAGTVNTEAFF.

This clonotype was detected many times. The J gene is TRBJ2-5, the V gene TRBV6-6, with D possibly being TRBD1 or TRBD2 (5 bases each). Germline CDR1 is MNHNY and CDR2 is SVGAGI (reference sequence). With 0 bases removed from V and 2 bases from J, the gap between germline ends came to 13 bases. The CDR3 runs 16 residues. The CDR3 DNA reads as TGTGCCAGCAGTTACTCGGCAGGGAGCCAGCAAGAGACCCAGTACTTC. Protein: CASSYSAGSQQETQYF.

This clonotype has at least ten counts. The chain couples TRBV4-2 to TRBJ2-7; D is uncertain. Germline loops: CDR1 LGHNA, CDR2 YNFKEQ. The CDR3 contains 15 residues. Trimming removed 1 base at V and 0 bases at J, with 10 bases between. CDR3 coding DNA: TGTGCCAGCAGCCAAGGTGAGAGTAACTCCTACGAGCAGTACTTC. This gives the protein CASSQGESNSYEQYF.

This sequence joins TRBV10-3 and TRBJ2-3; D uncertain. Trimming removed 6 bases at V and 2 bases at J, with 3 bases between. This CDR3 has 11 residues. The V gene's germline CDR1 is ENHRY and CDR2 SYGVKD. As DNA, the CDR3 is TGTGCCATCAGGGTCACAGATACGCAGTATTTT. Protein: CAIRVTDTQYF.

The chain links TRBV24-1 to TRBJ2-3, with 8 nucleotides matching TRBD1. V lost 9 bases to trimming and J lost 2 bases; unmatched junction nucleotides: 6. CDR3 length: 14 amino acids. Germline V CDR1 and CDR2: KGHDR, SFDVKD. This CDR3 reads CATQRTGITDTQYF. The CDR3 DNA is TGTGCCACCCAGAGGACAGGGATCACAGATACGCAGTATTTT.